This TCR beta chain was identified during a study of blood T cell repertoires in COVID-19. The V gene end was trimmed by 8 bases and the J gene end by 3 bases; junction bases not matched to a gene: 5. Germline V lookup: CDR1 SGHDN, CDR2 FVKESK. This CDR3 contains 13 residues. Authors' processing steps: Amplification of reference gene primers provided the estimated nucleated cell counts. Libraries were prepared by immunoSEQ multiplex PCR; TCRdb keeps only in-frame clonotypes and omits some of them. The DNA was the basis for D and trimming; V, J and clone size are from that table. The sample carries roughly 120,000 clones, around three quarters recorded once.

The specimen sequenced was peripheral blood. This clonotype originated in an elderly woman with acute or convalescent COVID-19. This chain links TRBV14 with TRBJ2-7, with 9 positions matching TRBD2. The CDR3 loop reads CASGLAGNYEQYF. The DNA for the CDR3 is TGTGCCAGCGGGCTAGCGGGAAACTACGAGCAGTACTTC.